The 7 T cell receptor beta chains in this list originate from one sample, sequenced in a study of blood T cell dynamics during melanoma immunotherapy. Profiling relied on immunoSEQ multiplex PCR, and the TCRdb table lists in-frame clones only, not all of them. The sample comprises 10,000 to 15,000 clones, approximately 89% of which are singletons, and 0.15% to 0.2% rests with the top ten. Time point in this sample: week 3, after first cycle of checkpoint inhibitor. The material was effector memory CD8+ T cells from blood, obtained from a patient treated with checkpoint blockade. The receptors were sampled from a human donor with melanoma.

This clone was counted a single time. The chain carries TRBV6-1 and TRBJ1-5; weak D call: TRBD1 (6 bases). Trimming left V 6 bases short and J 2 bases short, with 11 bases between. CDR3 length: 14 residues. CDR1 MNHNS and CDR2 SASEGT come from the germline V gene. The CDR3 protein is CASSSGVGNQPQHF. The CDR3 bases are TGTGCCAGCAGCTCAGGGGTAGGCAATCAGCCCCAGCATTTT.

This clone has a single count. This chain links TRBV7-8 with TRBJ1-1; D is unresolved. V was cut by 2 bases and J by 2 bases, with 9 bases left in between. The CDR3 spans 14 residues. The germline gives CDR1 SGHVS, CDR2 FQNEAQ. CDR3 residues: CASSLRPGNTEAFF. CDR3 DNA sequence: TGTGCCAGCAGCTTACGCCCAGGAAACACTGAAGCTTTCTTT.

This sequence joins TRBV19 and TRBJ1-1, with D tentatively TRBD1 (5 bases). Germline-derived CDR1 and CDR2 are LNHDA and SQIVND (reference sequence). The V end lost 1 base, the J end lost 4 bases, and 22 bases lay between the germline ends. CDR3 length: 18 residues. CDR3 loop: CASSIGWAGGPDGTEAFF. In nucleotides, the CDR3 is TGTGCCAGTAGTATAGGCTGGGCGGGGGGACCCGACGGCACTGAAGCTTTCTTT.

The rearrangement links TRBV6-5 to TRBJ2-1; 7 positions match TRBD2. The CDR3 is 16 amino acids. Looked up from germline, CDR1 is MNHEY and CDR2 is SVGAGI. V dropped 2 bases and J dropped 0; count of bases not matched to a gene: 4. CDR3 protein: CASSYVAGDSYNEQFF. The CDR3 nucleotides are TGTGCCAGCAGTTACGTAGCGGGCGACTCCTACAATGAGCAGTTCTTC.

The CDR3 loop is CASSPGVSGNTIYF. As DNA, the CDR3 is TGCGCCAGCAGCCCAGGGGTCTCTGGAAACACCATATATTTT. This chain connects TRBV4-3 to TRBJ1-3, with D possibly TRBD1 on 6 matching bases. Between the trimmed V and J ends, which lost 4 bases and 0 bases, there was a span of 7 bases. Germline CDR1 is LGHNA and CDR2 is YSLEER. The CDR3 has 14 amino acids.

The J gene is TRBJ2-5, the V gene TRBV19; D is unresolved. Germline V gene sequence: CDR1 LNHDA, CDR2 SQIVND (reference sequence). This CDR3 has 14 amino acids. Trimming removed 4 bases from V and 5 bases from J, with 14 bases in between. In nucleotides, the CDR3 is TGTGCCAGTAGTAACCCGGGTTTATACGAGACCCAGTACTTC. This codes for CASSNPGLYETQYF.

The CDR3 nucleotides are TGTGCCAGCAGTTACAGTGGCGAGGGATTCACTGAAGCTTTCTTT. This sequence encodes CASSYSGEGFTEAFF. The chain uses TRBV6-5 and TRBJ1-1; D unclear. Deletions cut 2 bases from V and 4 bases from J, with 14 bases between. The germline V gene has CDR1 MNHEY and CDR2 SVGAGI. The CDR3 has 15 amino acids.